These 14 T cell receptor beta chains originate from one sample sequenced in a study of blood T cell repertoires in COVID-19. The repertoire was sequenced with immunoSEQ multiplex PCR; TCRdb's copy has only in-frame clones and lacks some. Seen here are just over 150,000 clones, around 80% observed once, and the top ten hold approximately 0.5%. The sequenced sample consisted of peripheral blood. Source of these receptors: a man aged 60 to 69 with acute or convalescent COVID-19.

This clone was seen just once. This chain uses TRBV6-5 with TRBJ2-7; tentative D call: TRBD1 (6 bases). The CDR3 consists of 12 residues. Trimming pared 6 bases from V and 3 bases from J, leaving 9 bases between. CDR1 MNHEY and CDR2 SVGAGI come from the germline V gene. CDR3 in DNA: TGTGCCAGCAGGACAGGTAGCTACGAGCAGTACTTC. Translation gives CASRTGSYEQYF.

This sequence joins TRBV5-4 and TRBJ2-2; 9 bases match TRBD2. The J segment lost 4 bases and the V segment lost 1 base, leaving 2 bases of the junction unmatched. Germline values: CDR1 SGHNT, CDR2 YYREEE (reference sequence). This CDR3 has 15 amino acids. CDR3 loop: CASSLSGGFTGELFF. The CDR3 DNA is TGTGCCAGCAGCTTGAGCGGGGGGTTCACCGGGGAGCTGTTTTTT.

This clone was recorded a few times. The chain is built from TRBV4-2 and TRBJ1-3; D is undetermined. Germline V CDR1 and CDR2: LGHNA, YNFKEQ. The CDR3 has 15 amino acids. Trimming shortened V by 1 base and J by 0 bases, and 7 bases separated the two germline ends. CDR3 loop: CASSQGLLSGNTIYF. In nucleotides, the CDR3 is TGTGCCAGCAGCCAAGGACTCCTCTCTGGAAACACCATATATTTT.

CDR3 in amino acids: CASTQTGQGLDTIYF. In DNA form, the CDR3 reads TGTGCCAGCACCCAAACGGGACAGGGCTTGGACACCATATATTTT. The chain uses TRBV7-2 and TRBJ1-3; 9 bases map to TRBD1. J was trimmed by 8 bases and V by 7 bases; bases with no gene match: 12. There are 15 residues in the CDR3. From germline, CDR1 is SGHTA and CDR2 FQGNSA. The complete variable domain, with remaining parts taken from reference TRBV7-2 and TRBJ1-3, reads GAGVSQSPSNKVTEKGKDVELRCDPISGHTALYWYRQSLGQGLEFLIYFQGNSAPDKSGLPSDRFSAERTGGSVSTLTIQRTQQEDSAVYLCASTQTGQGLDTIYFGEGSWLTVV.

This clone turned up a few times. The genes are TRBV11-2 and TRBJ2-1; 10 bases are shared with TRBD2. CDR3 length: 14 residues. In germline, CDR1 is SGHAT, CDR2 FQNNGV. The ends lost 8 bases at V and 5 bases at J; junction bases unmatched: 6. DNA of the CDR3: TGTGCCAGCGGAAGGACTAGCGGTAACAATGAGCAGTTCTTC. This sequence encodes CASGRTSGNNEQFF. Drawing the rest from reference TRBV11-2 and TRBJ2-1, the complete variable domain is EAGVAQSPRYKIIEKRQSVAFWCNPISGHATLYWYQQILGQGPKLLIQFQNNGVVDDSQLPKDRFSAERLKGVDSTLKIQPAKLEDSAVYLCASGRTSGNNEQFFGPGTRLTVL.

This clone turned up a few times. The V and J genes are TRBV24-1 and TRBJ2-3; D is unclear. CDR3 size: 11 residues. Trimming stripped 9 bases from V and 7 bases from J, with 10 bases between. The germline CDR1 and CDR2 sequences are KGHDR and SFDVKD. CDR3 in DNA: TGTGCCACCGTCCGTTTTCATACGCAGTATTTT. This sequence encodes CATVRFHTQYF.

V is TRBV10-3 and J is TRBJ2-1; 8 positions match TRBD1. The J segment lost 7 bases and the V segment lost 2 bases, leaving 7 bases of the junction unmatched. Germline V lookup: CDR1 ENHRY, CDR2 SYGVKD. The CDR3 spans 15 residues. The CDR3, as DNA: TGTGCCATCAGTGAGGGACAGGGAAATTATAATGAGCAGTTCTTC. Translated, it gives CAISEGQGNYNEQFF.

This clone has more than one count but fewer than ten. V usage is TRBV4-1 and J usage is TRBJ2-1; TRBD2 matches 14 bases. The CDR3 runs 18 residues. The trim removed 5 bases at V and 7 bases at J, leaving 13 bases unmatched. CDR1 is MGHRA, CDR2 YSYEKL, per germline. CDR3 sequence reads: CASSGGLAGGQGRNEQFF. CDR3 in DNA: TGCGCCAGCAGCGGAGGACTAGCGGGAGGTCAAGGTCGGAATGAGCAGTTCTTC.

For the CDR3, the DNA is TGTGCCAGCAGGGGGACAGGGGGTGTGACTGAAGCTTTCTTT. Amino acids: CASRGTGGVTEAFF. The genes are TRBV2 and TRBJ1-1, with 11 bases lining up with TRBD1. The CDR3 loop spans 14 amino acids. Germline V CDR1 and CDR2: SNHLY, FYNNEI. Trimming cost V 6 bases and J 5 bases; bases outside gene matches: 5.

CDR3 residues: CASSQDFQGSSSGNTIYF. CDR3 in DNA: TGTGCCAGCAGCCAAGATTTTCAGGGGTCTAGCTCTGGAAACACCATATATTTT. V gene TRBV3-1 (or the pseudogene TRBV3-2) combines with J gene TRBJ1-3; weak D call: TRBD1 (6 bases). CDR3 length: 18 amino acids. V gave up 0 bases and J gave up 0 bases, with 15 bases separating them. Germline CDR1 and CDR2: LGHDT and YNNKEL (reference sequence).

In its sample, this clone was seen a few times. V and J are TRBV9 and TRBJ2-7; TRBD1 aligns across 11 bases. Germline V gives CDR1 SGDLS, CDR2 YYNGEE. The CDR3 covers 14 residues. J gave up 6 bases and V 3 bases, and 5 bases lay outside the gene matches. For the CDR3, the DNA is TGTGCCAGCAGCGCCTCCGGGACAGGGGGCGAGCAGTACTTC. Encoded protein: CASSASGTGGEQYF.

The DNA of the CDR3 is TGCGCCAGCAGCATCGGGACTAGCGTGGCCGAGCAGTTCTTC. Protein sequence: CASSIGTSVAEQFF. The chain links TRBV5-1 to TRBJ2-1; 10 bases map to TRBD2. This CDR3 contains 14 residues. From germline, CDR1 is SGHRS and CDR2 YFSETQ. V dropped 4 bases and J dropped 10; count of bases not matched to a gene: 8.

The chain links TRBV12-3 or TRBV12-4 to TRBJ2-3; D remains unclear. The CDR3 has 12 amino acids. V was pared by 5 bases and J by 5 bases, with 8 bases between. DNA for the CDR3: TGTGCCAGCAGTCGTTCTAAAGATACGCAGTATTTT. This gives the protein CASSRSKDTQYF.

This clone has a single count. This rearrangement joins TRBV2 to TRBJ1-6, with TRBD1 matching over 7 bases. This CDR3 region has 15 residues. The junction had 8 bases not matched to a gene; V was cut back by 7 bases and J by 5 bases. Germline lookup yields CDR1 SNHLY and CDR2 FYNNEI. The CDR3 DNA sequence: TGTGCCAGCACAGGGACAGTCGCCAATAATTCACCCCTCCACTTT. This sequence encodes CASTGTVANNSPLHF.